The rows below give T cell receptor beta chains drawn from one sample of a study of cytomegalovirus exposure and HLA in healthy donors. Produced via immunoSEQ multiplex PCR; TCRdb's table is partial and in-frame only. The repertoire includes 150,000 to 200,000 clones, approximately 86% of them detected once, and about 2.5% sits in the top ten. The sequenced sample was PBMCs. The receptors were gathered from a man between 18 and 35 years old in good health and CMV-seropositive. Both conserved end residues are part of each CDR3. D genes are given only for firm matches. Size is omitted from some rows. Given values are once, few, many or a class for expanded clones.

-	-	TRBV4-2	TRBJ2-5	TGTGCCAGCAGCCAAGGGGGGCTAGAGACCCAGTACTTC	CASSQGGLETQYF
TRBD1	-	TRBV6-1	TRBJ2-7	TGTGCCAGCACGGAAGAAGACAGGGGACTCTACGAGCAGTACTTC	CASTEEDRGLYEQYF
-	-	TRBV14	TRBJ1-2	TGTGCCAGCAGCCATGACAGCCTTAACTATGGCTACACCTTC	CASSHDSLNYGYTF
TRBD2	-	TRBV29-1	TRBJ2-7	TGCAGCGTTTATGCCCGGCGGGAGGACCCTGTGGGGTACGAGCAGTACTTC	CSVYARREDPVGYEQYF
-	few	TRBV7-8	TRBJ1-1	TGTGCCAGCAGCTCCGAGCGGAACACTGAAGCTTTCTTT	CASSSERNTEAFF
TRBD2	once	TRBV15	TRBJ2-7	TGTGCCACCAGCAGAGAGGCGGGAGGGCCGCGAGAGCAGTACTTC	CATSREAGGPREQYF
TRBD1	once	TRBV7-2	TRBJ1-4	TGTGCCAGCAGCTCCGACAGGGGGCGGATTGAAAAACTGTTTTTT	CASSSDRGRIEKLFF
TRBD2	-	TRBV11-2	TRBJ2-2	TGTGCCAGCAGCACAAGACTAGCGGGAAACACCGGGGAGCTGTTTTTT	CASSTRLAGNTGELFF
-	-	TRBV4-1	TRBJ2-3	TGCGCCAGCAGCCAAGATTCGGCAGATACGCAGTATTTT	CASSQDSADTQYF
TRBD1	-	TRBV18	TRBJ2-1	TGTGCCAGCTCACCTGGTCTCCCCGGGACAGGGGGCCTGTGGTTCTTC	CASSPGLPGTGGLWFF
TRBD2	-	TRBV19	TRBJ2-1	TGTGCCAGTACGGCTAGCGGGGGGTCGTGGGTATACAATGAGCAGTTCTTC	CASTASGGSWVYNEQFF
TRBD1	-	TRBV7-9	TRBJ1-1	TGTGCCAGCAGCATTCAATGGGACAGGGGCGACACTGAAGCTTTCTTT	CASSIQWDRGDTEAFF
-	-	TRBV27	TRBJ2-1	TGTGCCAGCAGTTTAAGGGGAGGAGGCTACAATGAGCAGTTCTTC	CASSLRGGGYNEQFF
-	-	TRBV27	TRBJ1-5	TGTGCCAGCAGTTTACAGTATAGCAATCAGCCCCAGCATTTT	CASSLQYSNQPQHF
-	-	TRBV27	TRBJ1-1	TGTGCCAGCAGTTCCTATTACACTGAAGCTTTCTTT	CASSSYYTEAFF
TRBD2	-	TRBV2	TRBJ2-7	TGTGCCAGCAGTCTGACTAGCGCCTTGGGGGAGCAGTACTTC	CASSLTSALGEQYF
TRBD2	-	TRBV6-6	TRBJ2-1	TGTGCCAGCAGGCCCGGACTAGCGGTTTCCTACAATGAGCAGTTCTTC	CASRPGLAVSYNEQFF